Listed below are T cell receptor beta chains from one sample, sequenced in a study of OX40 agonist ivuxolimab in advanced cancers. Profiled with immunoSEQ multiplex PCR; TCRdb holds only in-frame clones, not every one. The repertoire consists of tens of thousands of clones, with approximately 90% occurring once and the leading ten covering around 20%. The starting material was CD4+ or CD8+ T cells sorted from blood, obtained in a trial of the OX40 agonist ivuxolimab. These receptors all stem from an adult with an advanced solid tumor such as melanoma, head and neck, liver or kidney cancer. Both conserved end residues are part of each CDR3. The D gene is left open where the match is weak. Clone sizes are given selectively: once, few, many, or a class where the clone is expanded.

TRBD1 | TRBJ1-5 | TRBV6-6 | NA | CASSYGQGFRQPQHF | TGTGCCAGCAGTTACGGACAGGGTTTTAGGCAGCCCCAGCATTTT
NA | TRBJ2-7 | TRBV5-4 | few | CASSLAYEQYF | TGTGCCAGCAGCTTGGCCTACGAGCAGTACTTC
TRBD1 | TRBJ2-2 | TRBV2 | NA | CASTTGQGADTGELFF | TGTGCCAGCACCACTGGACAGGGGGCGGACACCGGGGAGCTGTTTTTT
NA | TRBJ2-7 | TRBV9 | NA | CASSLTGAEQYF | TGTGCCAGCAGCCTTACCGGGGCCGAGCAGTACTTC
TRBD1 | TRBJ1-6 | TRBV27 | NA | CASSFGTGVSPLHF | TGTGCCAGCAGTTTTGGGACAGGGGTATCACCCCTCCACTTT
NA | TRBJ1-5 | TRBV25-1 | NA | CASSVGNQPQHF | TGTGCCAGCAGTGTTGGTAATCAGCCCCAGCATTTT
NA | TRBJ1-5 | TRBV4-1 | NA | CASSQEGELNQPQHF | TGCGCCAGCAGCCAAGAAGGGGAATTAAATCAGCCCCAGCATTTT
NA | TRBJ2-1 | TRBV11-2 | NA | CASRMPTQEQFF | TGTGCCAGCAGAATGCCGACTCAGGAGCAGTTCTTC
NA | TRBJ2-5 | TRBV11-2 | NA | CASSLDRAEDFSETQYF | TGTGCCAGCAGCTTAGATCGAGCAGAGGACTTTTCGGAGACCCAGTACTTC
NA | TRBJ2-3 | TRBV9 | NA | CASSGGAADTQYF | TGTGCCAGCAGCGGGGGGGCAGCAGATACGCAGTATTTT
NA | TRBJ1-4 | TRBV30 | NA | CAWSVLGQSEKLFF | TGTGCCTGGAGTGTACTGGGGCAGTCTGAAAAACTGTTTTTT
TRBD2 | TRBJ2-5 | TRBV4-1 | NA | CASSQDGERGDETQYF | TGCGCCAGCAGCCAAGATGGGGAGCGGGGAGACGAGACCCAGTACTTC
NA | TRBJ1-1 | TRBV10-2 | NA | CATEAENTEAFF | TGCGCCACTGAAGCGGAGAACACTGAAGCTTTCTTT
TRBD2 | TRBJ2-5 | TRBV14 | NA | CASSQRASGGETQYF | TGTGCCAGCAGCCAAAGGGCGAGCGGGGGAGAGACCCAGTACTTC
NA | TRBJ2-5 | TRBV9 | NA | CASSVVDSGAETQYF | TGTGCCAGCAGCGTAGTCGATAGCGGTGCGGAGACCCAGTACTTC
NA | TRBJ2-5 | TRBV2 | NA | CASQGSLETQYF | TGTGCCAGCCAAGGTAGCTTGGAGACCCAGTACTTC
NA | TRBJ2-7 | TRBV14 | once | CASSSDGYEQYF | TGTGCCAGCAGTTCGGACGGGTACGAGCAGTACTTC
NA | TRBJ2-5 | TRBV4-1 | NA | CASSQDGPTSYQETQYF | TGCGCCAGCAGCCAAGATGGGCCGACCTCGTACCAAGAGACCCAGTACTTC
NA | TRBJ2-7 | TRBV11-2 | NA | CASSPRLQGHEQYF | TGTGCCAGCAGCCCGAGATTGCAGGGACACGAGCAGTACTTC
NA | TRBJ2-7 | TRBV6-5 | NA | CASSFPSYEQYF | TGTGCCAGCAGTTTCCCCTCCTACGAGCAGTACTTC
NA | TRBJ2-5 | TRBV2 | NA | CASTDQNSQETQYF | TGTGCCAGCACAGACCAGAACTCCCAAGAGACCCAGTACTTC
TRBD1 | TRBJ1-5 | TRBV6-6 | NA | CASSYLGQGANQPQHF | TGTGCCAGCAGTTACCTGGGACAGGGGGCAAATCAGCCCCAGCATTTT
NA | TRBJ2-1 | TRBV13 | once | CASSTRDFSYNEQFF | TGTGCCAGCAGCACCCGGGACTTCTCCTACAATGAGCAGTTCTTC